This T cell receptor (beta chain) was documented in a study of response to subunit inactivated influenza vaccine. Overall study results and limits: A suggestion made by the authors is that each seasonal influenza vaccination recruits few new T cells.

This clonotype was counted at least ten times. Its antigen remains unidentified. TCRdb processed the RT-PCR reads anew with MiXCR; each CDR3 protein has one entry. The data contain about half a million distinct CDR3 sequences, less than 10% of them singletons. The CDR3 has 13 amino acids. V gave up 0 bases and J gave up 1 base, with 5 bases separating them. Germline CDR1 and CDR2: SGHRS and YFSETQ. The receptor's source is a man aged 50-75 years who received an inactivated influenza vaccine. The input for sequencing was PBMCs from blood, taken 23 months after vaccination. The J gene is TRBJ2-7, the V gene TRBV5-1, with D unclear. Here the CDR3 reads CASSLVRSYEQYF. As DNA, the CDR3 is TGCGCCAGCAGCTTGGTCAGATCCTACGAGCAGTACTTC.